The 26 T cell receptor beta chains presented below share a single source sample, sequenced in a study of shared clonotypes between healthy human individuals. Clones were read by immunoSEQ multiplex PCR, and TCRdb kept only the in-frame ones, dropping some. The repertoire holds 2 million to 3 million clones, with approximately 94% as singletons. The sequencing sample was made of naive CD4+ T cells from PBMCs. The subset is: CD45RA+ positively selected. These receptors were collected from a man younger than 35 in good health. Some clones in this sample may be carry-over from other donors' samples.

This sequence joins TRBV2 and TRBJ1-1, with no clear D. V was shortened by 6 bases and J by 7 bases, with 9 bases between the two germline ends. The CDR3 contains 11 residues. Germline V CDR1 and CDR2: SNHLY, FYNNEI. CDR3 in amino acids: CASSQTGEAFF. In DNA form, the CDR3 reads TGTGCCAGCAGCCAGACCGGTGAAGCTTTCTTT.

A few counts support this clone. The chain joins TRBV28 to TRBJ1-2; D call uncertain. Trimming cost V 7 bases and J 4 bases, with 13 bases left between them. Looked up from germline, CDR1 is MDHEN and CDR2 is SYDVKM. This CDR3 is 13 amino acids long. The CDR3 coding sequence is TGTGCCAGCACTATGGGGTCTCCCTATGGCTACACCTTC. This gives the protein CASTMGSPYGYTF.

The rearrangement links TRBV5-1 to TRBJ1-1; TRBD1 matches at 10 bases. From germline, CDR1 is SGHRS and CDR2 YFSETQ. Germline trimming cut 0 bases from V and 1 base from J; bases unmatched to any gene: 6. This CDR3 is built from 17 residues. The CDR3: CASSLGTGGVPNTEAFF. CDR3 bases: TGCGCCAGCAGCTTGGGGACAGGGGGAGTCCCGAACACTGAAGCTTTCTTT.

The J gene is TRBJ1-4, the V gene TRBV30; D is possibly TRBD1 (5 bases). Trimming removed 8 bases at V and 3 bases at J, with 10 bases between. The CDR3 is made up of 12 amino acids. The V gene's germline CDR1 is GTSNPN and CDR2 SVGIG (reference sequence). CDR3 protein: CARDSPNEKLFF. The CDR3 nucleotides read TGTGCCCGCGACAGCCCTAATGAAAAACTGTTTTTT.

The chain employs TRBV4-2 and TRBJ2-7; 7 bases are a match to TRBD2. The germline CDR1 and CDR2 sequences are LGHNA and YNFKEQ. The trim removed 0 bases at V and 4 bases at J, leaving 6 bases unmatched. The length of the CDR3 is 15 residues. The CDR3 sequence: CASSQDPREPYEQYF. The DNA for the CDR3 is TGTGCCAGCAGCCAAGATCCGCGGGAGCCGTACGAGCAGTACTTC.

The V call is TRBV29-1, the J call TRBJ2-7, with 15 bases aligning to TRBD2. Germline values: CDR1 SQVTM, CDR2 ANQGSEA. The J segment lost 2 bases and the V segment lost 6 bases, leaving 5 bases of the junction unmatched. The CDR3 consists of 15 residues. CDR3 in amino acids: CSVRTSGRAPYEQYF. The CDR3 coding sequence is TGCAGCGTCAGGACTAGCGGGAGGGCCCCCTACGAGCAGTACTTC.

The gene calls are TRBV6-1 and TRBJ1-3; D uncertain. The CDR3 has 14 residues. The V end lost 7 bases, the J end lost 3 bases, and 13 bases lay between the germline ends. Germline V CDR1 and CDR2: MNHNS, SASEGT. The CDR3 sequence: CASIGGDSGNTIYF. The CDR3 region has the DNA TGTGCCAGCATCGGCGGGGATAGTGGAAACACCATATATTTT.

The V gene is TRBV16, the J gene TRBJ2-3; D is possibly TRBD1 (5 bases). The germline gives CDR1 KGHSY, CDR2 FQNENV. The CDR3 sequence is 16 residues long. Trimming pared 3 bases from V and 0 bases from J, leaving 13 bases between. CDR3 coding DNA: TGTGCCAGCAGCCAGAGCGACAGCTATAGCACAGATACGCAGTATTTT. Encoded protein: CASSQSDSYSTDTQYF.

J is TRBJ2-7 and V is TRBV30, with a tentative D call TRBD2 (6 bases). CDR1 is GTSNPN and CDR2 is SVGIG in the germline V gene (reference sequence). The CDR3 loop spans 15 amino acids. V was clipped by 0 bases and J by 0 bases, with 12 bases between them. In nucleotides, the CDR3 is TGTGCCTGGAGTGTGGCGGGGAAGGCCTCCTACGAGCAGTACTTC. Protein: CAWSVAGKASYEQYF.

The chain carries TRBV5-3 and TRBJ2-2; D is perhaps TRBD2 (5 bases). TRBV5-3 is classed as an ORF, of uncertain function. Trimming left V 4 bases short and J 3 bases short, with 28 bases between. The CDR3 has 20 residues. The CDR3 DNA sequence: TGTGCCAGAAGCCATATTAGCGAACTGGTGGGCCTGGGATACACCGGGGAGCTGTTTTTT. This translates into CARSHISELVGLGYTGELFF.

The chain couples TRBV4-1 to TRBJ2-7; the D gene is possibly TRBD1 (5 bases). CDR1 is MGHRA, CDR2 YSYEKL, per germline. Trimming cost V 3 bases and J 4 bases, with 13 bases left between them. This CDR3 comprises 14 residues. CDR3 sequence (DNA): TGCGCCAGCAGCCACCCCCTCAAGGGGTACGAGCAGTACTTC. Translating it yields CASSHPLKGYEQYF.

This chain uses TRBV12-5 with TRBJ2-7, with unresolved D. Trimming shortened V by 5 bases and J by 1 base, and 9 bases separated the two germline ends. Germline CDR1 and CDR2: LGHNT and FRNRAP. The CDR3 covers 13 residues. CDR3 amino acids: CASGNGRSYEQYF. CDR3 DNA sequence: TGTGCTAGTGGTAATGGACGTTCCTACGAGCAGTACTTC. Based on the CDR3 plus reference TRBV12-5 and TRBJ2-7, the full variable domain is DARVTQTPRHKVTEMGQEVTMRCQPILGHNTVFWYRQTMMQGLELLAYFRNRAPLDDSGMPKDRFSAEMPDATLATLKIQPSEPRDSAVYFCASGNGRSYEQYFGPGTRLTVT.

V and J are TRBV10-2 and TRBJ2-7, with 8 bases fitting TRBD1. V was pared by 6 bases and J by 2 bases, with 9 bases of the junction left unmatched. Germline CDR1 WSHSY, CDR2 SAAADI. The CDR3 spans 15 residues. CDR3 bases: TGCGCCAGCAGAACCCTCCGGACAGGGACCTACGAGCAGTACTTC. Protein sequence: CASRTLRTGTYEQYF.

The J gene is TRBJ2-1, the V gene TRBV9; 11 bases fit TRBD2. In germline, CDR1 is SGDLS, CDR2 YYNGEE. J lost 5 bases, V lost 0 bases, and 4 bases had no gene match. The CDR3 is 16 residues long. Here the CDR3 DNA reads TGTGCCAGCAGCGTAGCCGGGACTAGCGGACACAATGAGCAGTTCTTC. This gives the protein CASSVAGTSGHNEQFF.

The chain joins TRBV11-2 to TRBJ2-1, with D possibly being TRBD1 or TRBD2 (5 bases each). CDR1 is SGHAT, CDR2 FQNNGV, per germline. Between the trimmed V and J ends, which lost 1 base and 10 bases, there was a span of 17 bases. The CDR3 consists of 15 residues. CDR3 DNA sequence: TGTGCCAGCAGCTTAGTGAGGGGACCCCATCCGGAGCAGTTCTTC. Amino acids: CASSLVRGPHPEQFF.

The chain links TRBV5-1 to TRBJ2-1, with 7 bases aligning to TRBD2. From germline, CDR1 is SGHRS and CDR2 YFSETQ. Trimming cost V 0 bases and J 5 bases; bases outside gene matches: 5. The CDR3 has 15 amino acids. CDR3 protein: CASSLDAAGDNEQFF. The CDR3 DNA is TGCGCCAGCAGCTTGGACGCTGCGGGGGACAATGAGCAGTTCTTC.

This chain joins TRBV29-1 and TRBJ1-2; D perhaps matches TRBD1 (5 bases). There are 12 residues in the CDR3. From germline, CDR1 is SQVTM and CDR2 ANQGSEA. The V end was cut by 5 bases, the J end by 5 bases, with 12 bases between. CDR3 protein: CSVSGSGYGYTF. The CDR3 bases are TGCAGCGTTTCAGGGTCGGGGTATGGCTACACCTTC.

The chain has TRBV5-1 and TRBJ1-1; tentatively, D is TRBD1 (5 bases). V lost 5 bases and J 0 bases, leaving 17 bases between the germline ends. CDR3 size: 16 residues. Germline V gene data show CDR1 as SGHRS and CDR2 as YFSETQ. The DNA for the CDR3 is TGCGCCAGCAGTTTCGGGACCCTCCGGATGAACACTGAAGCTTTCTTT. It is translated as CASSFGTLRMNTEAFF. Based on the CDR3 plus reference TRBV5-1 and TRBJ1-1, the full variable domain is KAGVTQTPRYLIKTRGQQVTLSCSPISGHRSVSWYQQTPGQGLQFLFEYFSETQRNKGNFPGRFSGRQFSNSRSEMNVSTLELGDSALYLCASSFGTLRMNTEAFFGQGTRLTVV.

This chain joins TRBV7-2 and TRBJ1-5; TRBD1 matches 7 bases. From germline, CDR1 is SGHTA and CDR2 FQGNSA. After removal of 5 bases from V and 0 bases from J, the junction contained 10 bases not matched to a gene. The CDR3 runs 17 residues. The CDR3 here is CASSRVGDSRSNQPQHF. The DNA of the CDR3 is TGTGCCAGCAGCCGAGTTGGGGACAGCCGTAGCAATCAGCCCCAGCATTTT.

V and J are TRBV28 and TRBJ1-6; TRBD1 is a possible D gene (6 bases). V lost 2 bases and J lost 3, with 14 bases in between. The CDR3 length is 17 residues. Germline CDR1 is MDHEN and CDR2 is SYDVKM. CDR3 loop: CASSLPRRQVYNSPLHF. As DNA, the CDR3 is TGTGCCAGCAGTTTACCCAGGAGACAGGTCTATAATTCACCCCTCCACTTT.

The chain couples TRBV14 to TRBJ1-2, with a possible D match to TRBD1 (5 bases). The CDR3 is 15 residues long. V dropped 2 bases and J dropped 8 bases, with 18 bases sitting between them. The V gene's germline CDR1 is SGHDN and CDR2 FVKESK. The CDR3 spells CASSQQFATGGGYTF. The CDR3 region has the DNA TGTGCCAGCAGCCAACAGTTTGCCACCGGGGGAGGCTACACCTTC.

This clone has a handful of counts. The chain employs TRBV2 and TRBJ1-2; D remains ambiguous. V was shortened by 2 bases and J by 8 bases, with 6 bases between the two germline ends. The CDR3 runs 11 residues. Per the germline V gene, CDR1 is SNHLY and CDR2 is FYNNEI. The CDR3 nucleotides read TGTGCCAGCAGTGAACCGGGGGGCTACACCTTC. Its protein is CASSEPGGYTF. Looking up the rest from reference TRBV2 and TRBJ1-2 gives the full variable domain: EPEVTQTPSHQVTQMGQEVILRCVPISNHLYFYWYRQILGQKVEFLVSFYNNEISEKSEIFDDQFSVERPDGSNFTLKIRSTKLEDSAMYFCASSEPGGYTFGSGTRLTVV.

This clone was recorded once. The chain employs TRBV18 and TRBJ1-3; no definite D call. Germline V gives CDR1 KGHSH, CDR2 LQKENI. Trimming stripped 1 base from V and 0 bases from J, with 7 bases between. The CDR3 is 15 residues long. As DNA, the CDR3 is TGTGCCAGCTCACCACAGGAAAGCTCTGGAAACACCATATATTTT. It encodes CASSPQESSGNTIYF.

A single count supports this clone. This chain uses TRBV18 with TRBJ2-2; tentatively, D is TRBD1 or TRBD2 (6 bases each). The germline V gene encodes CDR1 KGHSH and CDR2 LQKENI. The CDR3 has 17 amino acids. V lost 3 bases and J lost 2, with 16 bases in between. CDR3 DNA sequence: TGTGCCAGCTCACCCCCGGGAGCAGGGGTCAACACCGGGGAGCTGTTTTTT. Protein product: CASSPPGAGVNTGELFF.

This chain uses TRBV14 with TRBJ2-1, with D perhaps matching TRBD1 or TRBD2 (5 bases each). Deletions cut 4 bases from V and 8 bases from J, with 15 bases between. CDR1 SGHDN and CDR2 FVKESK come from the germline V gene. This CDR3 contains 14 residues. Written as DNA, the CDR3 is TGTGCCAGCAGCCGACGGGACCTCCAGGATGAGCAGTTCTTC. Its protein is CASSRRDLQDEQFF.

The rearrangement uses TRBV10-1 and TRBJ2-5; D may correspond to TRBD1 or TRBD2 (5 bases each). CDR3 size: 14 residues. The germline gives CDR1 WNHNN, CDR2 SYGVQD (reference sequence). The V end lost 6 bases, the J end lost 10 bases, and 21 bases lay between the germline ends. The CDR3, as DNA: TGCGCCAGCAGGCGCGAGAAAGGCCGGGGCGGCCAGTACTTC. Protein product: CASRREKGRGGQYF.